This TCR beta chain was identified during a study of beta chain features in type 1 diabetes. General observations from the study: It was among patients, rather than healthy donors, that naive, central memory and Treg TCRB repertoires appeared more similar. Whether HLA type influences TCRB rearrangement remained unresolved here. TCRB CDR3s from Type 1 diabetes patients were moderately but significantly shorter in all four CD4+ subsets.

In this sample, this clone turned up a few times. Its specificity is unknown. Germline-derived CDR1 and CDR2 are MNHNY and SVGAGI (reference sequence). The CDR3 consists of 15 residues. Trimming took 4 bases from V and 0 from J, leaving 13 bases between them. The collection from each donor was one heparinised blood draw averaging around 100 mL. Investigators reverse transcribed all isolated RNA, so they sequenced expressed TCRB transcripts. Profiled with immunoSEQ multiplex PCR; TCRdb holds only in-frame clones, not every one. The sample records around 280,000 clones, over 12% being singletons. The rearrangement uses TRBV6-6 and TRBJ2-7; no firm D call. The receptor was isolated from a man between 18 and 35 years old with type 1 diabetes. The sequenced sample consisted of naive CD4+ T cells from blood. The CDR3 here is CASSSFVSSSYEQYF. As DNA, the CDR3 is TGTGCCAGCAGTTCCTTTGTCTCGAGCTCCTACGAGCAGTACTTC.